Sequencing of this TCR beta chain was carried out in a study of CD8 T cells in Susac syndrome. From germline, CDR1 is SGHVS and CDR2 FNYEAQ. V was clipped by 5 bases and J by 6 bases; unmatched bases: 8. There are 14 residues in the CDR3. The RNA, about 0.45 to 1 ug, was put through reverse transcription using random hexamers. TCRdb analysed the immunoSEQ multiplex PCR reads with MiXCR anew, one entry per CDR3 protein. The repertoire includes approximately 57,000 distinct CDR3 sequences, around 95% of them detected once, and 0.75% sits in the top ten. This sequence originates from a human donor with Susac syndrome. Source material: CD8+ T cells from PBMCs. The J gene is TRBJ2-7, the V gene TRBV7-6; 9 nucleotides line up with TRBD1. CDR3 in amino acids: CASSPRTGDGEQYF. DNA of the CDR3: TGTGCCAGCAGCCCGCGGACAGGGGATGGCGAGCAGTACTTC.